The 24 T cell receptor beta chains listed next were all sequenced from one sample in a study of regulatory T cells in long-lasting Graves disease. CDR3 regions were amplified by Arm-PCR using iRepertoire HTBI primers to build TCR beta libraries. One entry per CDR3 protein, called by TCRdb with MiXCR from the multiplex PCR reads. Of 600,000 to 650,000 distinct CDR3 sequences listed, approximately 15% are singletons. Time point meaning: newly diagnosed GD, antithyroid drugs for less than 3 months. Preparation of the TCR library used RNA extracted from PBMCs. A further study also used this sample, focusing on T cells in Graves' hyperthyroidism and ophthalmopathy.

This material consisted of peripheral blood mononuclear cells (PBMCs), taken at new diagnosis, from a patient treated with antithyroid drugs. The receptors derive from a woman in her 30s with Graves disease.

This clonotype has ten or more counts. One junction end disagrees with the germline gene, perhaps due to a read error. The chain recombines TRBV2 with TRBJ2-3; D remains unclear. Germline CDR1 is SNHLY and CDR2 is FYNNEI. The length of the CDR3 is 13 residues. The CDR3 spells CASREDGTDTQYF. Here the CDR3 DNA reads TGTGCCAGCAGAGAAGACGGCACAGATACGCAGTATTTT.

In its sample, this clonotype was seen a few times. The rearrangement links TRBV12-3 or TRBV12-4 to TRBJ2-1; the D gene is possibly TRBD1 (6 bases). There are 18 residues in the CDR3. Trimming pared 6 bases from V and 10 bases from J, leaving 31 bases between. The CDR3 DNA follows: TGTGCCAGCAGCCCGGCACTAGACCGGGACACAAACATTGACGAGCAGTTCTTC. Amino acids: CASSPALDRDTNIDEQFF.

This clonotype was counted only a few times. The chain has TRBV6-6 and TRBJ1-6; 9 nucleotides align to TRBD1. The junction had 8 bases not matched to a gene; V was cut back by 0 bases and J by 8 bases. CDR3 length: 17 residues. Germline-derived CDR1 and CDR2 are MNHNY and SVGAGI (reference sequence). DNA of the CDR3: TGTGCCAGCAGTTACTCGATACCGACAGGGGGGGATTCACCCCTCCACTTT. This encodes CASSYSIPTGGDSPLHF.

This clonotype was counted between two and nine times. The CDR3 protein is CAWSSRGPQETQYF. CDR3 in DNA: TGTGCCTGGAGTAGCAGGGGGCCCCAAGAGACCCAGTACTTC. This chain joins TRBV30 and TRBJ2-5, with TRBD1 identical over 8 bases. Germline-derived CDR1 and CDR2 are GTSNPN and SVGIG (reference sequence). CDR3 length: 14 amino acids. J was trimmed by 1 base and V by 2 bases; bases with no gene match: 3.

This clonotype was seen more than once but under ten times. The chain carries TRBV4-1 and TRBJ2-2; D gene ambiguous. The CDR3 sequence is 18 residues long. Germline CDR1 MGHRA, CDR2 YSYEKL. The V end was cut by 3 bases, the J end by 1 base, with 18 bases between. CDR3 nucleotide sequence: TGCGCCAGCAGCCACCCTCTTCGGACCGGTGAGAACACCGGGGAGCTGTTTTTT. Amino acids: CASSHPLRTGENTGELFF.

This clonotype was counted many times. This chain connects TRBV19 to TRBJ1-2; D is ambiguous. The germline gives CDR1 LNHDA, CDR2 SQIVND (reference sequence). V was pared by 4 bases and J by 6 bases, with 12 bases between. This CDR3 is built from 13 residues. The DNA for the CDR3 is TGTGCCAGTAGTAGTGGAAGGGCGAATGGCTACACCTTC. This gives the protein CASSSGRANGYTF. Complete variable domain (other parts from reference TRBV19 and TRBJ1-2): DGGITQSPKYLFRKEGQNVTLSCEQNLNHDAMYWYRQDPGQGLRLIYYSQIVNDFQKGDIAEGYSVSREKKESFPLTVTSAQKNPTAFYLCASSSGRANGYTFGSGTRLTVV.

The rearrangement links TRBV5-1 to TRBJ1-5, with D uncertain. Germline loops: CDR1 SGHRS, CDR2 YFSETQ. The V end was cut by 0 bases, the J end by 0 bases, with 16 bases between. The CDR3 runs to 18 residues. CDR3 residues: CASSLGAWAEDSNQPQHF. The CDR3 DNA sequence: TGCGCCAGCAGCTTGGGTGCTTGGGCCGAGGATAGCAATCAGCCCCAGCATTTT.

The CDR3 sequence is CASSHLSAIFEAFF. CDR3 DNA sequence: TGTGCCAGCAGCCATCTCTCGGCCATCTTTGAAGCTTTCTTT. V and J are TRBV14 and TRBJ1-1; D is ambiguous. V gave up 3 bases and J gave up 7 bases, with 15 bases separating them. This CDR3 comprises 14 residues. Looked up from germline, CDR1 is SGHDN and CDR2 is FVKESK.

This clonotype was observed a handful of times. V usage is TRBV6-1 and J usage is TRBJ1-6, with 7 bases lining up with TRBD1. The CDR3 extends over 17 amino acids. Trimming took 6 bases from V and 8 from J; bases not matched to a gene: 16. Germline CDR1 and CDR2: MNHNS and SASEGT. Written as DNA, the CDR3 is TGTGCCAGCAGCCCTCTTCGACAGGGCTACGGTCATTCACCCCTCCACTTT. This encodes CASSPLRQGYGHSPLHF.

This clonotype came up many times. The J gene is TRBJ2-7, the V gene TRBV2; possible D gene TRBD1, 7 bases. The CDR3 sequence is 12 residues long. The germline gives CDR1 SNHLY, CDR2 FYNNEI. The germline V and J ends were trimmed by 10 bases and 5 bases, with 15 bases remaining between them. CDR3 region: CAIRQGGDEQYF. As DNA, the CDR3 is TGTGCCATTAGACAGGGAGGCGACGAGCAGTACTTC.

The chain is built from TRBV20-1 and TRBJ1-1; D is ambiguous. The CDR3 has 15 residues. Looked up from germline, CDR1 is DFQATT and CDR2 is SNEGSKA (reference sequence). The V and J ends lost 0 bases and 3 bases respectively, with 14 bases between them. Here the CDR3 DNA reads TGCAGTGCTAGAGATGTAGGAGGGCCCTACACTGAAGCTTTCTTT. This translates into CSARDVGGPYTEAFF.

The chain employs TRBV9 and TRBJ1-2; D possibly corresponds to TRBD1 (5 bases). Between the trimmed V and J ends, which lost 4 bases and 6 bases, there was a span of 19 bases. Germline CDR1 is SGDLS and CDR2 is YYNGEE. The CDR3 sequence is 15 residues long. The CDR3 loop is CASSPFTGGSDGYTF. CDR3 in DNA: TGTGCCAGCAGCCCCTTTACGGGGGGTTCGGATGGCTACACCTTC.

This clonotype has more than one count but fewer than ten. The chain couples TRBV20-1 to TRBJ2-7, with TRBD2 identical over 10 bases. The V gene end was trimmed by 0 bases and the J gene end by 1 base; junction bases not matched to a gene: 6. Germline V lookup: CDR1 DFQATT, CDR2 SNEGSKA (reference sequence). The CDR3 sequence is 16 residues long. DNA of the CDR3: TGCAGTGCTAGAGAGAGAGGACTAGCGGTATCCTACGAGCAGTACTTC. Amino acid sequence: CSARERGLAVSYEQYF.

V gene TRBV6-1 combines with J gene TRBJ1-4; D might be TRBD1 (5 bases). This CDR3 contains 16 residues. Trimming shortened V by 2 bases and J by 2 bases, and 12 bases separated the two germline ends. The germline CDR1 and CDR2 sequences are MNHNS and SASEGT. CDR3: CASSERGVGTNEKLFF. The CDR3 bases are TGTGCCAGCAGTGAAAGAGGGGTCGGGACTAATGAAAAACTGTTTTTT.

This rearrangement joins TRBV5-5 to TRBJ1-4; tentatively, D is TRBD1 (5 bases). The CDR3 is 17 residues long. Germline loops: CDR1 SGHKS, CDR2 YYEKEE (reference sequence). V lost 1 base and J 0 bases, leaving 13 bases between the germline ends. The CDR3 here is CASSLPGLNPTNEKLFF. Written as DNA, the CDR3 is TGTGCCAGCAGCTTGCCAGGGTTGAATCCAACTAATGAAAAACTGTTTTTT.

This clonotype was seen at least ten times. The chain combines TRBV7-2 with TRBJ2-7, with TRBD2 identical over 11 bases. This CDR3 has 16 residues. Per germline, CDR1 SGHTA and CDR2 FQGNSA. The V and J ends lost 6 bases and 3 bases, in that order; junction bases with no gene match: 10. The CDR3: CASSVGTSGRDYEQYF. The CDR3 region has the DNA TGTGCCAGCAGTGTAGGGACTAGCGGCCGAGACTACGAGCAGTACTTC.

This clonotype occurred many times. The chain joins TRBV6-5 to TRBJ1-3; tentative D call: TRBD1 (5 bases). Germline CDR1 reads MNHEY; CDR2 reads SVGAGI. The CDR3 spans 16 residues. The V end was cut by 0 bases, the J end by 0 bases, with 9 bases between. The CDR3 here is CASSYSTGPSGNTIYF. CDR3 DNA: TGTGCCAGCAGTTACTCAACAGGTCCCTCTGGAAACACCATATATTTT.

This clonotype was found many times. The chain joins TRBV2 to TRBJ2-1, with TRBD2 matching over 9 bases. CDR1 SNHLY and CDR2 FYNNEI come from the germline V gene. The CDR3 totals 13 residues. Trimming removed 7 bases from V and 4 bases from J; junction bases left unmatched: 2. CDR3: CASKREDYNEQFF. CDR3 nucleotide sequence: TGTGCCAGCAAGCGGGAGGATTACAATGAGCAGTTCTTC.

J is TRBJ2-5 and V is TRBV9; a weak D match, TRBD2 (6 bases). Trimming pared 0 bases from V and 5 bases from J, leaving 17 bases between. Germline V lookup: CDR1 SGDLS, CDR2 YYNGEE. The CDR3 is made up of 16 amino acids. CDR3 DNA sequence: TGTGCCAGCAGCGTAGGATCCCAGGCCGCGGGGGAGACCCAGTACTTC. Its protein product is CASSVGSQAAGETQYF.

V usage is TRBV18 and J usage is TRBJ1-2; 12 positions match TRBD1. CDR1 and CDR2 (germline): KGHSH, LQKENI. The ends lost 1 base at V and 6 bases at J; junction bases unmatched: 3. This CDR3 comprises 15 residues. This chain's CDR3 is CASSPQGQGANGYTF. The CDR3 DNA is TGTGCCAGCTCACCACAGGGACAGGGGGCCAATGGCTACACCTTC.

The rearrangement links TRBV14 to TRBJ2-7, with D perhaps TRBD1 (6 bases). CDR1 is SGHDN and CDR2 is FVKESK in the germline V gene. The CDR3 sequence is 17 residues long. With 2 bases removed from V and 3 bases from J, the gap between germline ends came to 20 bases. The CDR3 here is CASSQPTPGASFYEQYF. CDR3 DNA: TGTGCCAGCAGCCAACCGACGCCAGGGGCTTCTTTCTACGAGCAGTACTTC.

This clonotype was detected ten times or more. The V call is TRBV11-2, the J call TRBJ2-7; maybe TRBD2 (5 bases). Germline V gene lookup returns CDR1 SGHAT and CDR2 FQNNGV. Trimming stripped 4 bases from V and 5 bases from J, with 18 bases between. This CDR3 has 15 residues. In nucleotides, the CDR3 is TGTGCCAGCAGCTCCCGGGGTTCGCAGGTCCACGAGCAGTACTTC. The encoded protein is CASSSRGSQVHEQYF.

This clonotype was observed many times. The CDR3 loop reads CATSSPFYEQYF. The CDR3 DNA follows: TGTGCCACCTCTAGTCCCTTTTACGAGCAGTACTTC. J is TRBJ2-7 and V is TRBV28, with D unclear. CDR1 is MDHEN and CDR2 is SYDVKM in the germline V gene. Between the trimmed V and J ends, which lost 10 bases and 4 bases, there was a span of 14 bases. The CDR3 contains 12 residues.

This clonotype was detected many times. The chain carries TRBV28 and TRBJ2-7; possibly TRBD2 for D (6 bases). Trimming stripped 7 bases from V and 2 bases from J, with 21 bases between. In germline, CDR1 is MDHEN, CDR2 SYDVKM. The CDR3 has 16 residues. CDR3: CASNDISGVTAYEQYF. DNA of the CDR3: TGTGCCAGCAATGACATCTCGGGGGTAACAGCCTACGAGCAGTACTTC.